This TCR beta chain was sequenced during a study of blood T cell repertoires in COVID-19. For the study at large: COVID-19 samples from acute and convalescent phases originated in the United States, Italy and Spain. PBMCs, B-cell-depleted T cells, or T cells were the source of the cDNA or gDNA that made up the material.

Germline-derived CDR1 and CDR2 are SGDLS and YYNGEE. The CDR3 is made up of 14 amino acids. Trimming pared 0 bases from V and 6 bases from J, leaving 11 bases between. In the authors' workflow: Quantification of nucleated cells was approximated via reference gene primer amplification. TCRdb's table, derived via immunoSEQ multiplex PCR, lists solely in-frame clones and lacks some. The D gene and trimming were derived from the DNA, and the V and J assignments and clone size from that table. The table lists under 200,000 clones, around nine tenths of them singletons. The sequenced sample was peripheral blood. The sequence was collected from a man aged 55 to 70 with active or convalescent COVID-19. The chain carries TRBV9 and TRBJ2-3; TRBD2 is a possible D gene (5 bases). The CDR3 loop reads CASSVEGRGDTQYF. In DNA form, the CDR3 reads TGTGCCAGCAGCGTAGAAGGTAGAGGGGATACGCAGTATTTT.